These T cell receptor beta chains were read from a single sample in a study of cytotoxic CD8 clonotypes in ibrutinib-treated CLL. Sequenced by immunoSEQ multiplex PCR; TCRdb stores in-frame clones only, minus some. The table shows about 120,000 clones, with 45% to 65% occurring only once. The input for sequencing was PBMCs, taken after 24 months of ibrutinib treatment. These receptors came from a human donor with chronic lymphocytic leukemia. CDR3s include the opening cysteine and the closing phenylalanine or tryptophan. A D gene is named only where the DNA matches it firmly. Size tells how often a clone was seen (once, few, many) or the class of an expanded clone, and some rows leave it out.

>NA|TRBJ1-1|NA|TRBV6-1
CASRLGDVAFF
TGTGCCAGCAGGCTCGGGGATGTAGCTTTCTTT
>NA|TRBJ2-5|NA|TRBV30
CAWDTLFGAQYF
TGTGCCTGGGACACCCTCTTCGGGGCCCAGTACTTC
>NA|TRBJ2-1|NA|TRBV5-1
CASAGYSSYNEQFF
TGCGCCAGCGCAGGGTACAGCTCCTACAATGAGCAGTTCTTC
>NA|TRBJ1-1|NA|TRBV20-1
CSAQGNTEAFF
TGCAGTGCCCAAGGAAACACTGAAGCTTTCTTT
>NA|TRBJ1-1|TRBD1|TRBV28
CASSLRQGEAFF
TGTGCCAGCAGTTTAAGACAGGGTGAAGCTTTCTTT
>few|TRBJ2-7|NA|TRBV27
CASSSPSASSYEQYF
TGTGCCAGCAGTTCCCCTTCAGCGAGCTCCTACGAGCAGTACTTC
>few|TRBJ1-5|TRBD1|TRBV5-1
CASSLEGTGRGPQHF
TGCGCCAGCAGCTTGGAAGGGACAGGGAGGGGGCCCCAGCATTTT
>many|TRBJ2-7|TRBD1|TRBV29-1
CSVERSQGAGEQYF
TGCAGCGTTGAAAGGTCGCAGGGGGCAGGCGAGCAGTACTTC
>NA|TRBJ1-5|NA|TRBV10-2
CASREDRTFNQPQHF
TGCGCCAGCAGAGAAGACAGGACCTTCAATCAGCCCCAGCATTTT
>NA|TRBJ2-3|NA|TRBV7-3
CASSPSGPSTDTQYF
TGTGCCAGCAGCCCCTCCGGACCGAGCACAGATACGCAGTATTTT
>NA|TRBJ1-2|NA|TRBV5-6
CASTEADYGYTF
TGTGCCAGCACAGAGGCGGATTATGGCTACACCTTC
>many|TRBJ2-7|NA|TRBV6-6
CASRKTTDSYEQYF
TGTGCCAGCAGAAAAACAACTGACTCCTACGAGCAGTACTTC
>NA|TRBJ1-1|NA|TRBV29-1
CSVLGGFGSTEAFF
TGCAGCGTTCTCGGCGGTTTCGGGAGCACTGAAGCTTTCTTT
>few|TRBJ2-7|TRBD1|TRBV25-1
CASLGQHYWEQYF
TGTGCCAGCCTGGGACAGCACTATTGGGAGCAGTACTTC
>NA|TRBJ2-7|NA|TRBV7-2
CASSSGGALNYEQYF
TGTGCCAGCAGCAGTGGGGGGGCCCTCAACTACGAGCAGTACTTC
>NA|TRBJ1-4|NA|TRBV15
CATSRANEKLFF
TGTGCCACCAGCAGAGCTAATGAAAAACTGTTTTTT
>NA|TRBJ2-3|NA|TRBV29-1
CSVEDSTTGITDTQYF
TGCAGCGTTGAAGATTCCACCACAGGGATCACAGATACGCAGTATTTT
>few|TRBJ2-7|NA|TRBV5-4
CASSLPGGAYEQYF
TGTGCCAGCAGCTTACCCGGGGGCGCGTACGAGCAGTACTTC
>NA|TRBJ2-5|NA|TRBV5-1
CASSLDSGGGTQYF
TGCGCCAGCAGCTTGGACAGCGGAGGCGGGACCCAGTACTTC
>NA|TRBJ2-2|NA|TRBV29-1
CSAHRDAGTGELFF
TGCAGCGCTCACAGGGACGCGGGCACCGGGGAGCTGTTTTTT
>once|TRBJ2-5|NA|TRBV11-3
CASSPRGGGETQYF
TGTGCCAGCAGCCCCCGGGGAGGCGGAGAGACCCAGTACTTC
>NA|TRBJ2-7|TRBD1|TRBV25-1
CASNPARTGLGEQYF
TGTGCCAGCAACCCGGCCCGGACAGGGCTTGGCGAGCAGTACTTC
>NA|TRBJ2-7|TRBD1|TRBV6-5
CASSYKPQGAYEQYF
TGTGCCAGCAGTTACAAACCGCAGGGGGCGTACGAGCAGTACTTC
>NA|TRBJ2-1|TRBD2|TRBV2
CASSRGETSLYNEQFF
TGTGCCAGCAGTAGGGGTGAGACTAGCTTGTACAATGAGCAGTTCTTC
>NA|TRBJ1-3|NA|TRBV7-2
CASSAGTRGNTIYF
TGTGCCAGCAGCGCCGGGACGCGGGGAAACACCATATATTTT
>NA|TRBJ1-1|NA|TRBV7-9
CASSLVLDRTAFF
TGTGCCAGCAGCTTAGTTCTGGACAGAACAGCTTTCTTT
>few|TRBJ1-5|TRBD1|TRBV30
CAWSPARDSSNQPQHF
TGTGCCTGGAGCCCTGCCCGGGACAGCAGCAATCAGCCCCAGCATTTT
>NA|TRBJ1-2|TRBD1|TRBV7-2
CASSPGDRLNYGYTF
TGTGCCAGCAGCCCCGGGGACAGGCTTAACTATGGCTACACCTTC
>NA|TRBJ1-2|TRBD1|TRBV2
CASNRIKTGSGYTF
TGTGCCAGCAACCGCATTAAGACAGGGTCTGGCTACACCTTC
>once|TRBJ1-6|NA|TRBV6-6
CASSYRRVYSPLHF
TGTGCCAGCAGTTATCGCAGGGTCTATTCACCCCTCCACTTT
>once|TRBJ2-3|TRBD1|TRBV5-1
CASSGQGASTDTQYF
TGCGCCAGCAGCGGACAGGGGGCTAGCACAGATACGCAGTATTTT
>NA|TRBJ1-2|TRBD1|TRBV27
CASSLGSNRGGGYTF
TGTGCCAGCAGTTTAGGATCCAACAGGGGTGGCGGCTACACCTTC